This T cell receptor (beta chain) was documented in a study of cytomegalovirus exposure and HLA in healthy donors. The PCR made use of 60 Vbeta and 13 Jbeta primers. Sequencing was performed with immunoSEQ multiplex PCR; in TCRdb, only in-frame clones are kept and a portion is missing. The sample includes about 61,000 clones, 75% to 85% of them seen just once. The V and J ends lost 8 bases and 0 bases respectively, with 16 bases between them. CDR3 size: 15 residues. In germline, CDR1 is SEHNR, CDR2 FQNEAQ (reference sequence). The receptor comes from a man in his forties or fifties in good health and CMV-seropositive. The chain links TRBV7-9 to TRBJ1-2; D remains unclear. The source material was PBMCs. CDR3 DNA: TGTGCCAGCTCCACCCAACTCGCGCCTAACTATGGCTACACCTTC. It specifies CASSTQLAPNYGYTF.